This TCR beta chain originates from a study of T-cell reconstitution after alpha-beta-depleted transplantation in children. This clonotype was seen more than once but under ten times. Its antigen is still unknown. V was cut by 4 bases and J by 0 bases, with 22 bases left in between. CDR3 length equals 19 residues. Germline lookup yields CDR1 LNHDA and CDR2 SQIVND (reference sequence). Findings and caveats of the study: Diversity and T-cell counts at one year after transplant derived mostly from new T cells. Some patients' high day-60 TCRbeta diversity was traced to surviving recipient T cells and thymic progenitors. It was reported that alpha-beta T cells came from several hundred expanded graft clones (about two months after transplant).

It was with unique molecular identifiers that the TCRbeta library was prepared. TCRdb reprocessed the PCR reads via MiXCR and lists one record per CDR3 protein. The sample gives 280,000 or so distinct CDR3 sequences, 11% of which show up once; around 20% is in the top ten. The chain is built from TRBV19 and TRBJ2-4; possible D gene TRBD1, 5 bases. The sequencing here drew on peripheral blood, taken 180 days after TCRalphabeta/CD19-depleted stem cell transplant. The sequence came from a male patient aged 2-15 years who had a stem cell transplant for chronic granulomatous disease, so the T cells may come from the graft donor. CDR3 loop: CASSSVGPGLRLAKNIQYF. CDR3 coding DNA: TGTGCCAGTAGTAGTGTCGGGCCAGGGCTACGCCTAGCCAAAAACATTCAGTACTTC.